The 13 T cell receptor beta chains below all came from one sample that was sequenced in a study of CD8 T cells in ankylosing spondylitis. TCRdb used MiXCR to reprocess the 5' RACE reads, holding one entry per CDR3 protein. The data contain some 15,000 distinct CDR3 sequences, 7% to 10% of them singletons. Sequencing was carried out using blood. These receptor sequences come from a male donor with ankylosing spondylitis or in good health (not recorded which).

This clonotype was found many times. The rearrangement uses TRBV7-6 and TRBJ2-2; D is undetermined. The V gene lost 1 base and the J gene lost 1 base, with 4 bases spanning the gap. The CDR3 runs 14 residues. Germline values: CDR1 SGHVS, CDR2 FNYEAQ. CDR3 DNA: TGTGCCAGCAGCTTAGACGGGAACACCGGGGAGCTGTTTTTT. Protein sequence: CASSLDGNTGELFF.

The chain carries TRBV4-3 and TRBJ2-3, with D maybe TRBD2 (5 bases). The germline gives CDR1 LGHNA, CDR2 YSLEER. CDR3 length: 14 residues. V was shortened by 4 bases and J by 3 bases, with 11 bases between the two germline ends. Written as DNA, the CDR3 is TGCGCCAGCAGCCCCATGGTAGCGACAGATACGCAGTATTTT. This codes for CASSPMVATDTQYF.

This clonotype has ten or more counts. This chain connects TRBV6-6 to TRBJ2-5; TRBD2 matches 11 bases. The CDR3 has 15 residues. CDR1 and CDR2 from the germline V gene are MNHNY and SVGAGI (reference sequence). V dropped 6 bases and J dropped 5; count of bases not matched to a gene: 8. The CDR3 DNA reads TGTGCCAGCAGAATTAGCGGGAGGGATGAGGAGACCCAGTACTTC. It yields the protein CASRISGRDEETQYF.

In its sample, this clonotype was seen a few times. The chain uses TRBV14 and TRBJ2-3; possible D gene TRBD1, 5 bases. The germline CDR1 and CDR2 sequences are SGHDN and FVKESK. V lost 1 base and J lost 3, with 11 bases in between. This CDR3 has 15 residues. CDR3 residues: CASSQVIGDTDTQYF. CDR3 in DNA: TGTGCCAGCAGCCAAGTAATAGGGGATACAGATACGCAGTATTTT.

This clonotype was observed many times. This chain joins TRBV7-3 and TRBJ2-3; no clear D gene. The ends were cut back, 3 bases at V and 2 bases at J, with 9 bases in the middle. CDR3 length: 14 amino acids. Germline CDR1 is SGHTA and CDR2 is FQGTGA. CDR3 protein: CASSFGLTTDTQYF. As DNA, the CDR3 is TGTGCCAGCAGCTTTGGGCTTACCACAGATACGCAGTATTTT.

The sample holds many counts of this clonotype. The chain carries TRBV28 and TRBJ2-1; no clear D gene. The V gene's germline CDR1 is MDHEN and CDR2 SYDVKM. There are 12 residues in the CDR3. The V end was cut by 3 bases, the J end by 10 bases, with 10 bases between. CDR3 amino acids: CASSLIGQEQFF. The CDR3 DNA follows: TGTGCCAGCAGTTTGATCGGGCAAGAGCAGTTCTTC. Full variable domain (missing parts from reference TRBV28 and TRBJ2-1): DVKVTQSSRYLVKRTGEKVFLECVQDMDHENMFWYRQDPGLGLRLIYFSYDVKMKEKGDIPEGYSVSREKKERFSLILESASTNQTSMYLCASSLIGQEQFFGPGTRLTVL.

This clonotype was seen at least ten times. The DNA for the CDR3 is TGTGCCAGCAGCCCATCACGGGGGGCCAATCAGCCCCAGCATTTT. Amino acids: CASSPSRGANQPQHF. V usage is TRBV28 and J usage is TRBJ1-5; possibly TRBD1 for D (6 bases). The V gene lost 6 bases and the J gene lost 3 bases, with 15 bases spanning the gap. Germline lookup yields CDR1 MDHEN and CDR2 SYDVKM. The CDR3 totals 15 residues.

This clonotype occurred many times. The chain recombines TRBV24-1 with TRBJ2-5; 9 nucleotides agree with TRBD1. Germline CDR1 is KGHDR and CDR2 is SFDVKD. V was clipped by 4 bases and J by 4 bases; unmatched bases: 9. The length of the CDR3 is 16 residues. The CDR3 bases are TGTGCCACCAGTGACGTGAGGGGGACAGGGACAGAGACCCAGTACTTC. Residues: CATSDVRGTGTETQYF.

Ten or more counts support this clonotype. The rearrangement joins TRBV7-2 to TRBJ1-5, with 9 nucleotides matching TRBD1. The CDR3 is made up of 15 amino acids. CDR1 is SGHTA, CDR2 FQGNSA, per germline. After removal of 5 bases from V and 4 bases from J, the junction contained 6 bases not matched to a gene. The chain's CDR3 is CASSTTGGGNQPQHF. The CDR3, as DNA: TGTGCCAGCAGCACAACAGGGGGCGGGAATCAGCCCCAGCATTTT.

The table lists this clonotype with many counts. V gene TRBV5-1 combines with J gene TRBJ2-1; TRBD1 matches at 11 bases. Looked up from germline, CDR1 is SGHRS and CDR2 is YFSETQ. The CDR3 loop spans 16 amino acids. Unmatched junction bases numbered 4, after V lost 4 bases and J lost 1 base. The chain's CDR3 is CASSTGTGGSYNEQFF. As DNA, the CDR3 is TGCGCCAGCAGCACCGGGACAGGGGGATCCTACAATGAGCAGTTCTTC. Combining the CDR3 with reference TRBV5-1 and TRBJ2-1 gives the whole variable domain KAGVTQTPRYLIKTRGQQVTLSCSPISGHRSVSWYQQTPGQGLQFLFEYFSETQRNKGNFPGRFSGRQFSNSRSEMNVSTLELGDSALYLCASSTGTGGSYNEQFFGPGTRLTVL.

The chain couples TRBV3-1 to TRBJ2-3; TRBD2 matches at 12 bases. This CDR3 region has 16 residues. V shed 4 bases and J 6 bases; nucleotides not matched to a gene: 8. In germline, CDR1 is LGHDT, CDR2 YNNKEL (reference sequence). In nucleotides, the CDR3 is TGTGCCAGCAGCCCCATGACTAGCGGGAGTACCGATACGCAGTATTTT. This codes for CASSPMTSGSTDTQYF.

This clonotype was found a few times. The CDR3 sequence is CASSNHRQALYEQYF. For the CDR3, the DNA is TGTGCCAGCAGTAATCACCGGCAGGCCCTCTACGAGCAGTACTTC. This chain uses TRBV28 with TRBJ2-7; D is undetermined. Per the germline V gene, CDR1 is MDHEN and CDR2 is SYDVKM. The CDR3 consists of 15 residues. Trimming removed 5 bases at V and 3 bases at J, with 17 bases between.

This clonotype was picked up many times. The rearrangement links TRBV7-3 to TRBJ2-1; no definite D call. Germline CDR1 is SGHTA and CDR2 is FQGTGA. V was pared by 5 bases and J by 0 bases, with 11 bases between. The CDR3 runs 15 residues. CDR3 sequence reads: CASSPEGFSYNEQFF. The CDR3 DNA reads as TGTGCCAGCAGCCCGGAAGGGTTCTCCTACAATGAGCAGTTCTTC.